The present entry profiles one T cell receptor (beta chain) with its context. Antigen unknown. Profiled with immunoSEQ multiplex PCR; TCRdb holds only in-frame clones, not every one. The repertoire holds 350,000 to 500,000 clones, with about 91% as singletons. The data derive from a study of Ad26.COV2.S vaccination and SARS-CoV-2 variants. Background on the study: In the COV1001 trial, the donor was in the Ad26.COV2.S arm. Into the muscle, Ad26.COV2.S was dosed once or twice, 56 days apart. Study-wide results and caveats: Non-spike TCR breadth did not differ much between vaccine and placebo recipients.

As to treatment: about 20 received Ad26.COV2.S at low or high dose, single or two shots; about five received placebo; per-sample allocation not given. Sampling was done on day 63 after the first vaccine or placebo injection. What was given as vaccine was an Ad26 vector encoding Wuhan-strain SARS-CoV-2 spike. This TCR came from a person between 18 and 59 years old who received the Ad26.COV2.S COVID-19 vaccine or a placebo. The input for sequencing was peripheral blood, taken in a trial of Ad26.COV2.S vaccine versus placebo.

Here the CDR3 reads CASSLLWDTQYF. CDR3 DNA: TGTGCCAGCAGCTTGCTCTGGGATACGCAGTATTTT. The chain carries TRBV7-2 and TRBJ2-3; D is unresolved. From germline, CDR1 is SGHTA and CDR2 FQGNSA. This CDR3 has 12 residues. V lost 3 bases and J lost 6, with 7 bases in between.